The rows below give T cell receptor beta chains drawn from one sample of a study of beta chain features in type 1 diabetes. Generated by immunoSEQ multiplex PCR, the TCRdb table keeps only in-frame clones and is missing some. This sample yields some 160,000 clones, of which less than 9.5% are seen a single time; 2% to 2.5% belongs to the top ten. Material: central memory CD4+ T cells from blood. Receptors were obtained from a young woman in good health. CDR3s include the opening cysteine and the closing phenylalanine or tryptophan. The order of the fields is CDR3 length, D gene, V gene, J gene, clone size, CDR3 DNA, CDR3 protein. D genes are given only for firm matches. Rows give clone size only sometimes, using once, few, many, or a class for an expanded clone.

cdr3_length: 13
d_call: .
v_call: TRBV28
j_call: TRBJ1-5
clone_size: .
cdr3_nt: TGTGCCAGCAGTTCGGGGATCAATCAGCCCCAGCATTTT
cdr3_aa: CASSSGINQPQHF

cdr3_length: 14
d_call: TRBD1
v_call: TRBV18
j_call: TRBJ1-2
clone_size: .
cdr3_nt: TGTGCCAGCTCGTCGACAGGGGCTGACTATGGCTACACCTTC
cdr3_aa: CASSSTGADYGYTF

cdr3_length: 12
d_call: .
v_call: TRBV2
j_call: TRBJ2-2
clone_size: few
cdr3_nt: TGTGCCAGCAGCCCTCTAGACGGGGAGCTGTTTTTT
cdr3_aa: CASSPLDGELFF

cdr3_length: 16
d_call: TRBD2
v_call: TRBV5-6
j_call: TRBJ2-3
clone_size: .
cdr3_nt: TGTGCCAGCAGCGAGAGGACTAGCGGGAGCGCAGATACGCAGTATTTT
cdr3_aa: CASSERTSGSADTQYF

cdr3_length: 12
d_call: .
v_call: TRBV2
j_call: TRBJ2-2
clone_size: .
cdr3_nt: TGTGCCAGCACCAGGGAGGCCGGGGAGCTGTTTTTT
cdr3_aa: CASTREAGELFF

cdr3_length: 15
d_call: TRBD1
v_call: TRBV6-6
j_call: TRBJ1-1
clone_size: many
cdr3_nt: TGTGCCAGCAGTTATCCGGGACAGGGGGACACTGAAGCTTTCTTT
cdr3_aa: CASSYPGQGDTEAFF

cdr3_length: 14
d_call: TRBD1
v_call: TRBV6-1
j_call: TRBJ1-1
clone_size: few
cdr3_nt: TGTGCCAGCAGCCGACAGGGGAAGAGCACTGAAGCTTTCTTT
cdr3_aa: CASSRQGKSTEAFF

cdr3_length: 14
d_call: TRBD2
v_call: TRBV5-6
j_call: TRBJ2-3
clone_size: few
cdr3_nt: TGTGCCAGCACCCCCATGCTAGCGGGGGATACGCAGTATTTT
cdr3_aa: CASTPMLAGDTQYF

cdr3_length: 12
d_call: .
v_call: TRBV4-1
j_call: TRBJ2-1
clone_size: once
cdr3_nt: TGCGCCAGCAGCCAAGATTGGAGCCCCCCCTTCTTC
cdr3_aa: CASSQDWSPPFF

cdr3_length: 13
d_call: .
v_call: TRBV10-3
j_call: TRBJ1-2
clone_size: .
cdr3_nt: TGTGCCACCCTAGAGATGAGCCATAGCGGCTACACCTTC
cdr3_aa: CATLEMSHSGYTF

cdr3_length: 14
d_call: .
v_call: TRBV7-9
j_call: TRBJ1-5
clone_size: .
cdr3_nt: TGTGCCAGCAGCTTAAGCGACGGCAATCAGCCCCAGCATTTT
cdr3_aa: CASSLSDGNQPQHF

cdr3_length: 15
d_call: TRBD2
v_call: TRBV27
j_call: TRBJ2-5
clone_size: .
cdr3_nt: TGTGCCAGCAGTCCCCCCGGACTAGCGGAAGAGACCCAGTACTTC
cdr3_aa: CASSPPGLAEETQYF

cdr3_length: 15
d_call: TRBD2
v_call: TRBV7-2
j_call: TRBJ2-7
clone_size: few
cdr3_nt: TGTGCCAGCAGCTTAGTGCCTAGCGGGAGTAACGAGCAGTACTTC
cdr3_aa: CASSLVPSGSNEQYF

cdr3_length: 16
d_call: .
v_call: TRBV19
j_call: TRBJ1-2
clone_size: .
cdr3_nt: TGTGCCAGTAGTATGGGCACGGCGGAGCGGGGCTATGGCTACACCTTC
cdr3_aa: CASSMGTAERGYGYTF

cdr3_length: 17
d_call: .
v_call: TRBV5-8
j_call: TRBJ2-2
clone_size: few
cdr3_nt: TGTGCCAGCAGCTTTTATTGGCAGGGGATTAACACCGGGGAGCTGTTTTTT
cdr3_aa: CASSFYWQGINTGELFF

cdr3_length: 11
d_call: .
v_call: TRBV19
j_call: TRBJ2-1
clone_size: few
cdr3_nt: TGTGCCAGTAGTATGGGACTCGAGCAGTTCTTC
cdr3_aa: CASSMGLEQFF

cdr3_length: 14
d_call: .
v_call: TRBV29-1
j_call: TRBJ1-3
clone_size: few
cdr3_nt: TGCAGCGCTTCTCGCGGGAACTCTGGAAACACCATATATTTT
cdr3_aa: CSASRGNSGNTIYF

cdr3_length: 15
d_call: TRBD2
v_call: TRBV2
j_call: TRBJ2-3
clone_size: .
cdr3_nt: TGTGCCAGCAGTGAGGGGGGGGGTAGCACAGATACGCAGTATTTT
cdr3_aa: CASSEGGGSTDTQYF

cdr3_length: 13
d_call: .
v_call: TRBV11-1
j_call: TRBJ1-1
clone_size: .
cdr3_nt: TGTGCCAGCAGCTTAGAGAGGGGGAGTGAAGCTTTCTTT
cdr3_aa: CASSLERGSEAFF

cdr3_length: 15
d_call: .
v_call: TRBV18
j_call: TRBJ2-1
clone_size: .
cdr3_nt: TGTGCCAGCTCACCGGGCCAGGGCTCCTACAATGAGCAGTTCTTC
cdr3_aa: CASSPGQGSYNEQFF

cdr3_length: 17
d_call: .
v_call: TRBV14
j_call: TRBJ2-3
clone_size: .
cdr3_nt: TGTGCCAGCAGCCCCGGGTGGGGCCTACCCGTCACAGATACGCAGTATTTT
cdr3_aa: CASSPGWGLPVTDTQYF

cdr3_length: 13
d_call: .
v_call: TRBV14
j_call: TRBJ1-1
clone_size: .
cdr3_nt: TGTGCCAGCAAGCGGGATCTGAACACTGAAGCTTTCTTT
cdr3_aa: CASKRDLNTEAFF

cdr3_length: 11
d_call: .
v_call: TRBV30
j_call: TRBJ2-5
clone_size: many
cdr3_nt: TGTGCCTGGGGACAGCGGGAGACCCAGTACTTC
cdr3_aa: CAWGQRETQYF

cdr3_length: 15
d_call: TRBD2
v_call: TRBV11-2
j_call: TRBJ2-1
clone_size: .
cdr3_nt: TGCGCCAGCAGTCTTACCGGGACTAGCTACAATGAGCAGTTCTTC
cdr3_aa: CASSLTGTSYNEQFF

cdr3_length: 14
d_call: .
v_call: TRBV19
j_call: TRBJ2-6
clone_size: few
cdr3_nt: TGTGCCAGTAGCCAGGGGCCTGGGGCCAACGTCCTGACTTTC
cdr3_aa: CASSQGPGANVLTF

cdr3_length: 13
d_call: TRBD1
v_call: TRBV30
j_call: TRBJ2-7
clone_size: .
cdr3_nt: TGTGCCTGGAGCTACAGGGGTCCCGGCGAGCAGTACTTC
cdr3_aa: CAWSYRGPGEQYF

cdr3_length: 16
d_call: TRBD1
v_call: TRBV5-6
j_call: TRBJ1-5
clone_size: .
cdr3_nt: TGTGCCAGCAGCCCCTATGCAGGGGGCGAAGGCCAGCCCCAGCATTTT
cdr3_aa: CASSPYAGGEGQPQHF

cdr3_length: 13
d_call: .
v_call: TRBV5-6
j_call: TRBJ2-7
clone_size: .
cdr3_nt: TGTGCCAGCAGTCAAGGGCTAGCATTCGAGCAGTACTTC
cdr3_aa: CASSQGLAFEQYF

cdr3_length: 16
d_call: TRBD1
v_call: TRBV4-3
j_call: TRBJ1-5
clone_size: few
cdr3_nt: TGCGCCAGCAGCCATACCGGGACAGGGGACAATCAGCCCCAGCATTTT
cdr3_aa: CASSHTGTGDNQPQHF

cdr3_length: 15
d_call: .
v_call: TRBV2
j_call: TRBJ2-7
clone_size: .
cdr3_nt: TGTGCCAGCAGTGAAGCCCGGTCGGTCTCCTACGAGCAGTACTTC
cdr3_aa: CASSEARSVSYEQYF

cdr3_length: 17
d_call: TRBD2
v_call: TRBV18
j_call: TRBJ2-2
clone_size: .
cdr3_nt: TGTGCCAGCTCACCAGAGCGGGGGGGCCTTAACACCGGGGAGCTGTTTTTT
cdr3_aa: CASSPERGGLNTGELFF

cdr3_length: 15
d_call: .
v_call: TRBV29-1
j_call: TRBJ2-5
clone_size: .
cdr3_nt: TGCAGCGTTTCAAGGGAGAAGATTTCCCAAGAGACCCAGTACTTC
cdr3_aa: CSVSREKISQETQYF

cdr3_length: 13
d_call: .
v_call: TRBV5-1
j_call: TRBJ2-3
clone_size: few
cdr3_nt: TGCGCCAGCCAGGAGGTCCTTCCAGATACGCAGTATTTT
cdr3_aa: CASQEVLPDTQYF

cdr3_length: 18
d_call: TRBD2
v_call: TRBV6-1
j_call: TRBJ2-7
clone_size: few
cdr3_nt: TGTGCCAGCAGTGTGAGACTAGCGGGGGCAATCGTGTCCTACGAGCAGTACTTC
cdr3_aa: CASSVRLAGAIVSYEQYF

cdr3_length: 12
d_call: .
v_call: TRBV2
j_call: TRBJ2-7
clone_size: few
cdr3_nt: TGTGCCAGCACGGGATACAACTACGAGCAGTACTTC
cdr3_aa: CASTGYNYEQYF

cdr3_length: 14
d_call: .
v_call: TRBV10-3
j_call: TRBJ2-7
clone_size: .
cdr3_nt: TGTGCCATCAGCGAGACAACCTCCTCCTACGAGCAGTACTTC
cdr3_aa: CAISETTSSYEQYF

cdr3_length: 14
d_call: TRBD2
v_call: TRBV18
j_call: TRBJ2-7
clone_size: .
cdr3_nt: TGTGCCAGCTCACCTCGACTAGCGGGGGGCCTGGAGTACTTC
cdr3_aa: CASSPRLAGGLEYF

cdr3_length: 14
d_call: TRBD1
v_call: TRBV5-4
j_call: TRBJ1-4
clone_size: few
cdr3_nt: TGTGCCAGCAGCCGACAGGGGCCGGATGAAAAACTGTTTTTT
cdr3_aa: CASSRQGPDEKLFF

cdr3_length: 16
d_call: TRBD2
v_call: TRBV5-1
j_call: TRBJ2-2
clone_size: few
cdr3_nt: TGCGCCAGCAGCTCTACTAGCGGTATGAGGGCCGGGGAGCTGTTTTTT
cdr3_aa: CASSSTSGMRAGELFF

cdr3_length: 15
d_call: .
v_call: TRBV19
j_call: TRBJ2-6
clone_size: .
cdr3_nt: TGTGCCAGTAGTATGGCCGTCCCTGGGGCCAACGTCCTGACTTTC
cdr3_aa: CASSMAVPGANVLTF

cdr3_length: 11
d_call: .
v_call: TRBV20-1
j_call: TRBJ2-3
clone_size: few
cdr3_nt: TGCAGTGCTAGATCAATGGATACGCAGTATTTT
cdr3_aa: CSARSMDTQYF

cdr3_length: 15
d_call: TRBD1
v_call: TRBV5-6
j_call: TRBJ1-1
clone_size: .
cdr3_nt: TGTGCCAGCAGTTGGGACAGGCGGGAGAACACTGAAGCTTTCTTT
cdr3_aa: CASSWDRRENTEAFF

cdr3_length: 15
d_call: .
v_call: TRBV29-1
j_call: TRBJ2-5
clone_size: many
cdr3_nt: TGCAGCGTTGAAGATTTATCAGGGAACCAAGAGACCCAGTACTTC
cdr3_aa: CSVEDLSGNQETQYF

cdr3_length: 14
d_call: TRBD1
v_call: TRBV5-6
j_call: TRBJ1-2
clone_size: few
cdr3_nt: TGTGCCAGCAGCTCCCTGACAGGGGGACGGGGCTACACCTTC
cdr3_aa: CASSSLTGGRGYTF

cdr3_length: 16
d_call: .
v_call: TRBV21-1
j_call: TRBJ2-2
clone_size: .
cdr3_nt: TGTGCCAGCAGCGCGCGACAGGGAGTTCACACCGGGGAGCTGTTTTTT
cdr3_aa: CASSARQGVHTGELFF

cdr3_length: 14
d_call: TRBD1
v_call: TRBV9
j_call: TRBJ2-7
clone_size: .
cdr3_nt: TGTGCCAGCAGCGCCTGGGACAGCACCTACGAGCAGTACTTC
cdr3_aa: CASSAWDSTYEQYF

cdr3_length: 16
d_call: TRBD1
v_call: TRBV18
j_call: TRBJ2-1
clone_size: .
cdr3_nt: TGTGCCAGCTCCCGACCCGGGACAGGGGGCCTTGGGGAGCAGTTCTTC
cdr3_aa: CASSRPGTGGLGEQFF

cdr3_length: 14
d_call: .
v_call: TRBV30
j_call: TRBJ2-2
clone_size: few
cdr3_nt: TGTGCCTGGAGTGTAGATGGCTTCACCGGGGAGCTGTTTTTT
cdr3_aa: CAWSVDGFTGELFF

cdr3_length: 14
d_call: .
v_call: TRBV5-1
j_call: TRBJ1-6
clone_size: .
cdr3_nt: TGCGCCAGCAGCTTGGACAGCAGGAATTCACCCCTCCACTTT
cdr3_aa: CASSLDSRNSPLHF

cdr3_length: 14
d_call: TRBD1
v_call: TRBV7-6
j_call: TRBJ2-4
clone_size: .
cdr3_nt: TGTGCCAGCAGCGTAGAACAGGGGGCAAACATTCAGTACTTC
cdr3_aa: CASSVEQGANIQYF

cdr3_length: 18
d_call: .
v_call: TRBV9
j_call: TRBJ2-5
clone_size: .
cdr3_nt: TGTGCCAGCAGCGTAGGTGCTCAGGGATATTCGGGCCAAGAGACCCAGTACTTC
cdr3_aa: CASSVGAQGYSGQETQYF

cdr3_length: 14
d_call: .
v_call: TRBV5-1
j_call: TRBJ2-5
clone_size: .
cdr3_nt: TGCGCCAGCAGTTTGAACGGGGGAGAAGAGACCCAGTACTTC
cdr3_aa: CASSLNGGEETQYF

cdr3_length: 12
d_call: .
v_call: TRBV28
j_call: TRBJ2-5
clone_size: few
cdr3_nt: TGTGCCAGCAGTTCAGTCCAAGAGACCCAGTACTTC
cdr3_aa: CASSSVQETQYF

cdr3_length: 15
d_call: TRBD2
v_call: TRBV2
j_call: TRBJ2-2
clone_size: .
cdr3_nt: TGTGCCAGCAGATTAGTAGCGGGAGTCACCGGGGAGCTGTTTTTT
cdr3_aa: CASRLVAGVTGELFF

cdr3_length: 14
d_call: .
v_call: TRBV27
j_call: TRBJ1-1
clone_size: .
cdr3_nt: TGTGCCAGCAGGGCTATCGACAGACCCCTTGAAGCTTTCTTT
cdr3_aa: CASRAIDRPLEAFF

cdr3_length: 12
d_call: .
v_call: TRBV18
j_call: TRBJ1-2
clone_size: .
cdr3_nt: TGTGCCAGCTCTAACGGAGGAGATGGCTACACCTTC
cdr3_aa: CASSNGGDGYTF

cdr3_length: 16
d_call: TRBD2
v_call: TRBV9
j_call: TRBJ2-1
clone_size: many
cdr3_nt: TGTGCCAGCAGCCGAGGGACTAGCGGGGCCTACAATGAGCAGTTCTTC
cdr3_aa: CASSRGTSGAYNEQFF

cdr3_length: 11
d_call: .
v_call: TRBV20-1
j_call: TRBJ1-2
clone_size: many
cdr3_nt: TGCAGTGTTTCCAGTGGGGAGGGCTACACCTTC
cdr3_aa: CSVSSGEGYTF